This is a list of T cell receptor beta chains from one sample in a study of beta chain features in type 1 diabetes. Method: immunoSEQ multiplex PCR; TCRdb's copy keeps in-frame clones and lacks some. The data show about 620,000 clones, with 15% seen just once and about 0.097% held by the top ten. Input material: naive CD4+ T cells from blood. The receptors here all came from a man aged 18 to 29 in good health. Each CDR3 is given with its conserved first and last residue. The order of the fields is V gene, J gene, clone size, CDR3 protein. Not every row has a clone size; where given, it reads once, few, many or a size class.

v_gene: TRBV4-1; j_gene: TRBJ2-7; abundance: -; CDR3aa: CASSQVGTGAVARYF
v_gene: TRBV5-1; j_gene: TRBJ2-5; abundance: few; CDR3aa: CASSFDTGTLYQETQYF
v_gene: TRBV4-2; j_gene: TRBJ2-3; abundance: few; CDR3aa: CASSQERQRGLNTQYF
v_gene: TRBV7-2; j_gene: TRBJ1-2; abundance: -; CDR3aa: CASSLYPGDLGYGYTF
v_gene: TRBV30; j_gene: TRBJ2-5; abundance: -; CDR3aa: CAWSTDRGLQYF
v_gene: TRBV11-2; j_gene: TRBJ1-2; abundance: -; CDR3aa: CASSLVRLGYYGYTF
v_gene: TRBV7-2; j_gene: TRBJ1-2; abundance: -; CDR3aa: CASSLNKHYGYTF
v_gene: TRBV5-6; j_gene: TRBJ2-1; abundance: few; CDR3aa: CASSKLYNEQFF
v_gene: TRBV9; j_gene: TRBJ2-3; abundance: -; CDR3aa: CASSADLATDTQYF
v_gene: TRBV28; j_gene: TRBJ2-1; abundance: few; CDR3aa: CASSLWGGTGGNEQFF
v_gene: TRBV6-6; j_gene: TRBJ2-2; abundance: few; CDR3aa: CASSYPNTGELFF
v_gene: TRBV15; j_gene: TRBJ2-7; abundance: many; CDR3aa: CATSRDRSSYEQYF
v_gene: TRBV7-9; j_gene: TRBJ2-1; abundance: -; CDR3aa: CASSPGRSGRGLDEQFF
v_gene: TRBV7-2; j_gene: TRBJ1-2; abundance: few; CDR3aa: CASSAQGGLYGYTF
v_gene: TRBV29-1; j_gene: TRBJ2-5; abundance: -; CDR3aa: CSVRTSGYQETQYF
v_gene: TRBV11-2; j_gene: TRBJ2-7; abundance: -; CDR3aa: CASSLVIGGYEQYF
v_gene: TRBV4-2; j_gene: TRBJ2-3; abundance: -; CDR3aa: CASSQGVRTSTDTQYF
v_gene: TRBV4-2; j_gene: TRBJ1-1; abundance: few; CDR3aa: CASSQGAGGNTEAFF
v_gene: TRBV14; j_gene: TRBJ2-1; abundance: many; CDR3aa: CASSQARGGGYNEQFF
v_gene: TRBV7-9; j_gene: TRBJ1-1; abundance: few; CDR3aa: CASSLGQGAEAFF
v_gene: TRBV19; j_gene: TRBJ2-2; abundance: few; CDR3aa: CASSLAPNTGELFF
v_gene: TRBV10-3; j_gene: TRBJ1-1; abundance: many; CDR3aa: CALPEGFF
v_gene: TRBV5-4; j_gene: TRBJ1-5; abundance: -; CDR3aa: CASSLVPTGGEPQHF
v_gene: TRBV29-1; j_gene: TRBJ1-1; abundance: -; CDR3aa: CSAWRLNTEAFF
v_gene: TRBV5-1; j_gene: TRBJ2-3; abundance: -; CDR3aa: CASSLRVDGTDTQYF
v_gene: TRBV4-3; j_gene: TRBJ1-2; abundance: -; CDR3aa: CASSQDPQGQYGYTF
v_gene: TRBV9; j_gene: TRBJ2-1; abundance: -; CDR3aa: CATLACNEQFF
v_gene: TRBV28; j_gene: TRBJ2-7; abundance: -; CDR3aa: CASPGGGYEQYF
v_gene: TRBV7-2; j_gene: TRBJ1-4; abundance: few; CDR3aa: CASSLEGDGEKLFF
v_gene: TRBV4-1; j_gene: TRBJ2-5; abundance: few; CDR3aa: CASSLAPGLETQYF
v_gene: TRBV2; j_gene: TRBJ1-3; abundance: -; CDR3aa: CASRQGKTPGNTIYF
v_gene: TRBV19; j_gene: TRBJ2-3; abundance: -; CDR3aa: CASSIARTQTDTQYF
v_gene: TRBV6-1; j_gene: TRBJ2-2; abundance: once; CDR3aa: CASSATGGINTGELFF
v_gene: TRBV29-1; j_gene: TRBJ1-5; abundance: few; CDR3aa: CSVSVGANQPQHF
v_gene: TRBV7-2; j_gene: TRBJ1-2; abundance: few; CDR3aa: CASSTQGIANYGYTF
v_gene: TRBV28; j_gene: TRBJ2-7; abundance: few; CDR3aa: CASSLAGVSYEQYF
v_gene: TRBV4-1; j_gene: TRBJ1-1; abundance: few; CDR3aa: CASSQDQMRPEAFF
v_gene: TRBV2; j_gene: TRBJ1-2; abundance: -; CDR3aa: CASSLQGPGYGYTF
v_gene: TRBV14; j_gene: TRBJ1-2; abundance: few; CDR3aa: CASSQAEGLRYGYTF
v_gene: TRBV30; j_gene: TRBJ2-7; abundance: -; CDR3aa: CAWVRGGTPSEQYF
v_gene: TRBV5-1; j_gene: TRBJ1-6; abundance: -; CDR3aa: CASSLEGLASPLHF
v_gene: TRBV5-1; j_gene: TRBJ2-1; abundance: -; CDR3aa: CASSLTTGANFFF
v_gene: TRBV29-1; j_gene: TRBJ2-2; abundance: -; CDR3aa: CSVARAGTNTGELFF
v_gene: TRBV6-5; j_gene: TRBJ1-2; abundance: few; CDR3aa: CASSVRQGIYYGYTF
v_gene: TRBV2; j_gene: TRBJ2-7; abundance: -; CDR3aa: CASSSGYEQYF
v_gene: TRBV6-4; j_gene: TRBJ2-6; abundance: few; CDR3aa: CASSLTVSGANVLTF
v_gene: TRBV18; j_gene: TRBJ2-1; abundance: -; CDR3aa: CASSPIGTGDNEQFF
v_gene: TRBV7-3; j_gene: TRBJ2-5; abundance: -; CDR3aa: CASSVLAGGPETQYF
v_gene: TRBV7-2; j_gene: TRBJ2-2; abundance: -; CDR3aa: CASSQDRITGELFF
v_gene: TRBV29-1; j_gene: TRBJ2-1; abundance: few; CDR3aa: CSVRDRASYNEQFF
v_gene: TRBV15; j_gene: TRBJ2-1; abundance: once; CDR3aa: CATSARQASYNEQFF